Below, 9 T cell receptor beta chains from the same sample are listed, as sequenced in a study of T cells in Graves' hyperthyroidism and ophthalmopathy. The TCR beta CDR3 regions underwent amplification using RNA transcripts as the source. The study used the HTBI primer set for a first-round RT-PCR of the TCR CDR3. TCRdb passed the multiplex PCR reads through MiXCR, listing each CDR3 protein once. Here the sample spans about 360,000 distinct CDR3 sequences, less than 15% being singletons. Sequencing was carried out using blood. Receptor source: a woman between 18 and 30 years old with Graves' hyperthyroidism.

This clonotype came up many times. The chain couples TRBV13 to TRBJ2-3; no firm D call. The CDR3 runs to 14 residues. The V end was cut by 5 bases, the J end by 2 bases, with 11 bases between. CDR1 is PRHDT, CDR2 FYEKMQ, per germline (reference sequence). CDR3: CASSRPGITDTQYF. In DNA form, the CDR3 reads TGTGCCAGCAGCCGCCCGGGCATCACAGATACGCAGTATTTT.

At least ten counts were recorded for this clonotype. This chain connects TRBV5-1 to TRBJ1-2, with 12 nucleotides matching TRBD1. Trimming removed 1 base from V and 6 bases from J; junction bases left unmatched: 4. CDR1 is SGHRS and CDR2 is YFSETQ in the germline V gene. The CDR3 sequence is 15 residues long. This CDR3 reads CASSLLGTGGNGYTF. The CDR3, as DNA: TGCGCCAGCAGCTTGTTGGGGACAGGGGGCAATGGCTACACCTTC.

This clonotype was observed a handful of times. This chain links TRBV25-1 with TRBJ2-1, with 8 bases aligning to TRBD2. CDR3 length: 15 residues. Trimming cost V 1 base and J 7 bases; bases outside gene matches: 6. The germline CDR1 and CDR2 sequences are MGHDK and SYGVNS. This chain's CDR3 is CASSELRGLGNEQFF. Written as DNA, the CDR3 is TGTGCCAGCAGTGAATTGCGGGGACTAGGGAATGAGCAGTTCTTC.

The chain uses TRBV28 and TRBJ1-2; D call uncertain. V lost 2 bases, J lost 7 bases, and 17 bases lay in between. This CDR3 is built from 15 residues. The germline CDR1 and CDR2 sequences are MDHEN and SYDVKM. The CDR3 region has the DNA TGTGCCAGCAGTTTAAGGGCGACCCGCCACTGTGGCTACACCTTC. Residues: CASSLRATRHCGYTF.

This clonotype was seen repeatedly, ten times or more. The chain uses TRBV15 and TRBJ2-1; possibly TRBD2 for D (6 bases). The ends were cut back, 8 bases at V and 7 bases at J, with 15 bases in the middle. Germline CDR1 reads LNHNV; CDR2 reads YYDKDF (reference sequence). The CDR3 loop spans 13 amino acids. The CDR3 nucleotides read TGTGCCACCGGAGGGGTGAGAGGGAATGAGCAGTTCTTC. As protein: CATGGVRGNEQFF.

At least ten counts were recorded for this clonotype. V is TRBV10-3 and J is TRBJ2-7; 9 nucleotides line up with TRBD1. This CDR3 is 15 amino acids long. The trim removed 3 bases at V and 7 bases at J, leaving 10 bases unmatched. Germline V lookup: CDR1 ENHRY, CDR2 SYGVKD. Here the CDR3 DNA reads TGTGCCATCAGTGACCGGGGACAGGGAGGCGGAGAGCAGTACTTC. It specifies CAISDRGQGGGEQYF.

This chain joins TRBV14 and TRBJ1-1; the D is unclear. The CDR3 extends over 12 amino acids. Germline CDR1 is SGHDN and CDR2 is FVKESK. With 0 bases removed from V and 11 bases from J, the gap between germline ends came to 10 bases. CDR3 coding DNA: TGTGCCAGCAGCCAAGAGTCGGGCTTGGCTTTCTTT. Translation: CASSQESGLAFF.

This clonotype was seen a few times. The rearrangement uses TRBV6-1 and TRBJ1-6; 7 bases fit TRBD1. V lost 6 bases and J lost 7; bases outside the gene matches: 9. Germline-derived CDR1 and CDR2 are MNHNS and SASEGT. CDR3 length: 15 residues. In DNA form, the CDR3 reads TGTGCCAGCAGCGGAGGGACAGTTACGAATTCACCCCTCCACTTT. Translation: CASSGGTVTNSPLHF.

This clonotype has a handful of counts. The chain joins TRBV19 to TRBJ2-4; D unresolved. The CDR3 is made up of 12 amino acids. V shed 5 bases and J shed 8 bases, with 10 bases lying between them. From germline, CDR1 is LNHDA and CDR2 SQIVND (reference sequence). The CDR3 DNA reads TGTGCCAGTAGTCCAGCCGTGGACATTCAGTACTTC. This gives the protein CASSPAVDIQYF.